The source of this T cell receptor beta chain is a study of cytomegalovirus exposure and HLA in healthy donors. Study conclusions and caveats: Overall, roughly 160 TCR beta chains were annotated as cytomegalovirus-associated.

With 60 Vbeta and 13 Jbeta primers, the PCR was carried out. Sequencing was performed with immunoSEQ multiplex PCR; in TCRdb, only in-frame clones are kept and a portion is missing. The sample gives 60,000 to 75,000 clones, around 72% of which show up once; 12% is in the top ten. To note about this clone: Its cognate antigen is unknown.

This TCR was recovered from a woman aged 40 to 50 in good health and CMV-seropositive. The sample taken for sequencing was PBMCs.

The chain's CDR3 is CASSFWGAGGEKLFF. The CDR3 DNA reads as TGTGCCAGCAGCTTCTGGGGGGCGGGAGGTGAAAAACTGTTTTTT. The chain carries TRBV5-4 and TRBJ1-4; tentative D call: TRBD1 (6 bases). Germline values: CDR1 SGHNT, CDR2 YYREEE (reference sequence). V dropped 2 bases and J dropped 7 bases, with 15 bases sitting between them. This CDR3 has 15 residues.